The 32 T cell receptor beta chains in this list originate from one sample, sequenced in a study of T cell responses to AZD1222 COVID-19 vaccine. Libraries were prepared by immunoSEQ multiplex PCR; TCRdb keeps only in-frame clonotypes and omits some of them. The sample yields some 90,000 clones, 89% seen once. This sample comprised peripheral blood, obtained on day 0 of AZD1222 vaccination. Receptors originate from an adult in good health.

The V call is TRBV5-1, the J call TRBJ2-1; 8 bases agree with TRBD2. After removal of 3 bases from V and 3 bases from J, the junction contained 5 bases not matched to a gene. The CDR3 length is 15 residues. The germline V gene has CDR1 SGHRS and CDR2 YFSETQ. In DNA form, the CDR3 reads TGCGCCAGCAGCTCCGATAGCGGGGTCTACAATGAGCAGTTCTTC. This encodes CASSSDSGVYNEQFF.

V usage is TRBV7-2 and J usage is TRBJ2-7; 8 positions match TRBD2. V shed 2 bases, J shed 3 bases, and the junction held 3 bases outside the gene matches. CDR3 length: 14 residues. Germline CDR1 SGHTA, CDR2 FQGNSA. The CDR3 nucleotides read TGTGCCAGCAGCTTACAAGCGGGGGACTACGAGCAGTACTTC. Protein: CASSLQAGDYEQYF.

The J gene is TRBJ1-6, the V gene TRBV5-4, with 9 bases lining up with TRBD1. The junction had 5 bases not matched to a gene; V was cut back by 0 bases and J by 7 bases. The CDR3 spans 16 residues. Germline assignment: CDR1 SGHNT and CDR2 YYREEE (reference sequence). The CDR3 spells CASSLGGQGHNSPLHF. The CDR3 bases are TGTGCCAGCAGCTTGGGGGGACAGGGACACAATTCACCCCTCCACTTT.

This sequence joins TRBV24-1 and TRBJ2-3, with a tentative D call TRBD2 (5 bases). CDR1 KGHDR and CDR2 SFDVKD come from the germline V gene. V was trimmed by 9 bases and J by 2 bases, leaving 17 bases between them. This CDR3 has 15 amino acids. The CDR3 spells CATGTAEGLTDTQYF. The CDR3 DNA reads TGTGCCACCGGAACAGCGGAAGGGCTCACAGATACGCAGTATTTT.

CDR3 bases: TGTGCCATCAGTGAGGGGATCTCTTACGAGCAGTACTTC. Protein product: CAISEGISYEQYF. The genes are TRBV10-3 and TRBJ2-7; D is unclear. The V end lost 2 bases, the J end lost 4 bases, and 9 bases lay between the germline ends. The CDR3 has 13 amino acids. CDR1 is ENHRY and CDR2 is SYGVKD in the germline V gene.

This chain joins TRBV19 and TRBJ1-3; 9 bases align to TRBD1. Germline lookup yields CDR1 LNHDA and CDR2 SQIVND (reference sequence). This CDR3 region has 15 residues. After removal of 5 bases from V and 3 bases from J, the junction contained 5 bases not matched to a gene. As DNA, the CDR3 is TGTGCCAGTAGTCCGACAGGGGGGATTGGAAACACCATATATTTT. Its translation is CASSPTGGIGNTIYF.

The chain has TRBV9 and TRBJ1-3; possible D gene TRBD1, 5 bases. Germline-derived CDR1 and CDR2 are SGDLS and YYNGEE. Trimming shortened V by 4 bases and J by 5 bases, and 22 bases separated the two germline ends. This CDR3 is built from 17 residues. CDR3 DNA: TGTGCCAGCAGCCCCCGAGGGGAGGGTGTCAGCAGAAACACCATATATTTT. Protein product: CASSPRGEGVSRNTIYF.

In the case of this clone: Other DNA sequences within the sample encode an identical CDR3. The chain joins TRBV2 to TRBJ1-5, with unresolved D. The CDR3 has 14 residues. V lost 6 bases and J 1 base, leaving 10 bases between the germline ends. The germline gives CDR1 SNHLY, CDR2 FYNNEI. Here the CDR3 reads CASRAGLSNQPQHF. The CDR3, as DNA: TGTGCCAGCAGAGCGGGATTAAGCAATCAGCCCCAGCATTTT.

This chain connects TRBV4-3 to TRBJ1-5; 9 nucleotides match TRBD1. In germline, CDR1 is LGHNA, CDR2 YSLEER. Germline trimming cut 1 base from V and 4 bases from J; bases unmatched to any gene: 2. The length of the CDR3 is 15 residues. The CDR3 loop is CASSQAGTGNQPQHF. CDR3 DNA sequence: TGCGCCAGCAGCCAAGCCGGGACAGGGAATCAGCCCCAGCATTTT.

The chain couples TRBV20-1 to TRBJ1-2; D not resolved. V lost 3 bases and J 2 bases, leaving 4 bases between the germline ends. CDR3 length: 11 amino acids. Germline CDR1 DFQATT, CDR2 SNEGSKA (reference sequence). CDR3 nucleotides: TGCAGTGCTAGCAACAACTATGGCTACACCTTC. Amino acids: CSASNNYGYTF.

This clone was recorded only once. The chain uses TRBV11-2 and TRBJ1-2; D unresolved. The CDR3 totals 15 residues. Trimming cost V 2 bases and J 8 bases, with 18 bases left between them. Germline CDR1 and CDR2: SGHAT and FQNNGV. The CDR3 protein is CASSLTQLTAIGYTF. The CDR3 region has the DNA TGTGCCAGCAGCTTAACCCAGCTGACGGCTATAGGCTACACCTTC.

The V call is TRBV5-5, the J call TRBJ2-7; 7 positions match TRBD1. The CDR3 totals 17 residues. Germline V gene data show CDR1 as SGHKS and CDR2 as YYEKEE (reference sequence). The V segment lost 4 bases and the J segment 3 bases; nucleotides outside the gene matches: 16. As DNA, the CDR3 is TGTGCCAGCAGCCCGCTTTATGGGACAGCTACATTCTACGAGCAGTACTTC. Encoded protein: CASSPLYGTATFYEQYF.

The chain is built from TRBV7-3 and TRBJ2-2; D is unclear. The CDR3 totals 13 residues. V lost 5 bases to trimming and J lost 5 bases, with 9 bases between them. Germline CDR1 SGHTA, CDR2 FQGTGA. As DNA, the CDR3 is TGTGCCAGCAGCCGCTCGGATACCGGGGAGCTGTTTTTT. Residues: CASSRSDTGELFF.

The CDR3 DNA follows: TGTGCTAGTGAACCGGGGTACAATGAGCAGTTCTTC. This sequence encodes CASEPGYNEQFF. V usage is TRBV12-5 and J usage is TRBJ2-1; tentative D call: TRBD2 (5 bases). Germline CDR1 LGHNT, CDR2 FRNRAP. Trimming removed 7 bases from V and 4 bases from J, with 8 bases in between. This CDR3 is 12 amino acids long. The full variable domain, completed using reference TRBV12-5 and TRBJ2-1, is DARVTQTPRHKVTEMGQEVTMRCQPILGHNTVFWYRQTMMQGLELLAYFRNRAPLDDSGMPKDRFSAEMPDATLATLKIQPSEPRDSAVYFCASEPGYNEQFFGPGTRLTVL.

This chain connects TRBV3-1 (or the pseudogene TRBV3-2) to TRBJ2-1; possibly TRBD2 for D (7 bases). CDR1 and CDR2 from the germline V gene are LGHDT and YNNKEL (reference sequence). V lost 7 bases and J 7 bases, leaving 20 bases between the germline ends. The CDR3 is made up of 15 amino acids. The CDR3 region has the DNA TGTGCCAGCACCGAGGGGGGAGCCGGGAGGAATGAGCAGTTCTTC. Residues: CASTEGGAGRNEQFF.

V and J are TRBV5-1 and TRBJ1-2, with 8 bases that match TRBD1. J gave up 4 bases and V 4 bases, and 6 bases lay outside the gene matches. CDR3 size: 14 residues. Per germline, CDR1 SGHRS and CDR2 YFSETQ. The CDR3 region has the DNA TGCGCCAGCAGCCTAACTACAGGGGGCTATGGCTACACCTTC. Translation gives CASSLTTGGYGYTF. The whole variable domain, filled in from reference TRBV5-1 and TRBJ1-2, reads KAGVTQTPRYLIKTRGQQVTLSCSPISGHRSVSWYQQTPGQGLQFLFEYFSETQRNKGNFPGRFSGRQFSNSRSEMNVSTLELGDSALYLCASSLTTGGYGYTFGSGTRLTVV.

This clone was detected a few times. The rearrangement joins TRBV2 to TRBJ1-5; D is uncertain. Trimming removed 5 bases at V and 0 bases at J, with 17 bases between. The V gene's germline CDR1 is SNHLY and CDR2 FYNNEI. There are 17 residues in the CDR3. The CDR3 region is CASSYLAGGNSNQPQHF. CDR3 sequence (DNA): TGTGCCAGCAGTTATTTGGCAGGTGGGAATAGCAATCAGCCCCAGCATTTT.

The chain recombines TRBV7-3 with TRBJ2-7, with a weak D call TRBD2 (5 bases). Germline values: CDR1 SGHTA, CDR2 FQGTGA. CDR3 length: 13 residues. Between the trimmed V and J ends, which lost 2 bases and 5 bases, there was a span of 10 bases. The CDR3 reads CASSLGLAHEQYF. CDR3 in DNA: TGTGCCAGCAGCTTAGGTCTAGCCCACGAGCAGTACTTC.

The rearrangement links TRBV7-9 to TRBJ1-2, with a possible D match to TRBD1 (5 bases). V was shortened by 5 bases and J by 4 bases, with 23 bases between the two germline ends. The CDR3 sequence is 17 residues long. CDR1 SEHNR and CDR2 FQNEAQ come from the germline V gene (reference sequence). The CDR3 region is CASSPLGRTLIFYGYTF. CDR3 DNA sequence: TGTGCCAGCAGCCCCCTGGGACGGACACTAATTTTCTATGGCTACACCTTC.

This clone appeared once. The chain uses TRBV7-3 and TRBJ2-2; 9 bases match TRBD1. Trimming took 6 bases from V and 4 from J; bases not matched to a gene: 6. This CDR3 has 15 amino acids. Germline CDR1 and CDR2: SGHTA and FQGTGA. Here the CDR3 reads CASSSGTGSTGELFF. CDR3 nucleotide sequence: TGTGCCAGCAGTTCCGGGACAGGGAGCACCGGGGAGCTGTTTTTT.

This clone has a single count. The chain's CDR3 is CASSYGQGAIYEQYF. The DNA for the CDR3 is TGTGCCAGCAGCTATGGACAGGGGGCGATCTACGAGCAGTACTTC. The chain uses TRBV5-6 and TRBJ2-7; 11 bases line up with TRBD1. Trimming at V came to 3 bases and at J to 3 bases, leaving 5 bases not matched to a gene. Germline V gene sequence: CDR1 SGHDT, CDR2 YYEEEE. CDR3 length: 15 residues.

J is TRBJ2-7 and V is TRBV10-1, with a tentative D call TRBD1 (6 bases). The CDR3 has 16 residues. In germline, CDR1 is WNHNN, CDR2 SYGVQD (reference sequence). The V end was cut by 0 bases, the J end by 4 bases, with 16 bases between. The DNA of the CDR3 is TGCGCCAGCAGTGAGTCCCTGGGGCAGGGGATATACGAGCAGTACTTC. Its protein product is CASSESLGQGIYEQYF.

CDR3 sequence reads: CASRQAGTKNTGELFF. The CDR3, as DNA: TGTGCCAGTAGACAGGCCGGGACTAAGAACACCGGGGAGCTGTTTTTT. The J gene is TRBJ2-2, the V gene TRBV11-2; TRBD2 is a possible D gene (7 bases). Trimming left V 9 bases short and J 1 base short, with 18 bases between. In germline, CDR1 is SGHAT, CDR2 FQNNGV. This CDR3 has 16 amino acids.

This clone was recorded only once. This sequence joins TRBV4-3 and TRBJ1-1, with a tentative D call TRBD1 (5 bases). The length of the CDR3 is 14 residues. V lost 0 bases, J lost 3 bases, and 8 bases lay in between. Germline CDR1 reads LGHNA; CDR2 reads YSLEER. The CDR3 reads CASSQEKGYTEAFF. DNA for the CDR3: TGCGCCAGCAGCCAAGAAAAGGGGTACACTGAAGCTTTCTTT.

The V gene is TRBV3-1 (or the pseudogene TRBV3-2), the J gene TRBJ1-3; TRBD1 aligns across 7 bases. V dropped 1 base and J dropped 7; count of bases not matched to a gene: 10. Germline CDR1 LGHDT, CDR2 YNNKEL (reference sequence). This CDR3 is 16 amino acids long. CDR3 sequence: CASSQGRDSRFNTIYF. In nucleotides, the CDR3 is TGTGCCAGCAGCCAAGGCCGGGACAGTAGGTTCAACACCATATATTTT.

This clone appeared a single time. J is TRBJ2-2 and V is TRBV5-4, with 7 bases lining up with TRBD1. There are 14 residues in the CDR3. Germline assignment: CDR1 SGHNT and CDR2 YYREEE (reference sequence). Germline trimming cut 2 bases from V and 8 bases from J; bases unmatched to any gene: 6. The chain's CDR3 is CASSFTHRGGELFF. The CDR3 DNA sequence: TGTGCCAGCAGCTTCACCCACAGGGGAGGGGAGCTGTTTTTT.

This chain connects TRBV3-1 (or the pseudogene TRBV3-2) to TRBJ2-6; D may be TRBD1 (5 bases). CDR3 length equals 18 residues. Trimming cost V 3 bases and J 0 bases, with 15 bases left between them. The germline V gene encodes CDR1 LGHDT and CDR2 YNNKEL (reference sequence). The CDR3 DNA reads TGTGCCAGCAGCCATAGGCCAGGGCGGATCTCTGGGGCCAACGTCCTGACTTTC. This gives the protein CASSHRPGRISGANVLTF.

V is TRBV30 and J is TRBJ1-5; D not resolved. The V gene lost 2 bases and the J gene lost 5 bases, with 10 bases spanning the gap. CDR1 and CDR2 (germline): GTSNPN, SVGIG (reference sequence). The CDR3 sequence is 13 residues long. The CDR3 DNA reads TGTGCCTGGAGTTCGTTCCTGGATCAGCCCCAGCATTTT. Its translation: CAWSSFLDQPQHF.

The chain links TRBV7-8 to TRBJ2-5, with D perhaps TRBD2 (7 bases). The germline V and J ends were trimmed by 0 bases and 2 bases, with 10 bases remaining between them. Per germline, CDR1 SGHVS and CDR2 FQNEAQ. The CDR3 loop spans 15 amino acids. DNA of the CDR3: TGTGCCAGCAGCTTAGCGGGGGGGCGTCAAGAGACCCAGTACTTC. It yields the protein CASSLAGGRQETQYF.

This clone has only one observation. This chain uses TRBV30 with TRBJ2-7; possibly TRBD1 or TRBD2 for D (6 bases each). The CDR3 totals 14 residues. Trimming pared 4 bases from V and 3 bases from J, leaving 16 bases between. The germline V gene encodes CDR1 GTSNPN and CDR2 SVGIG (reference sequence). As DNA, the CDR3 is TGTGCCTGGAATCTGGGGGCGGGACACTACGAGCAGTACTTC. Translating gives CAWNLGAGHYEQYF. Drawing the rest from reference TRBV30 and TRBJ2-7, the complete variable domain is SQTIHQWPATLVQPVGSPLSLECTVEGTSNPNLYWYRQAAGRGLQLLFYSVGIGQISSEVPQNLSASRPQDRQFILSSKKLLLSDSGFYLCAWNLGAGHYEQYFGPGTRLTVT.

The chain uses TRBV19 and TRBJ1-1; D perhaps matches TRBD1 (5 bases). From germline, CDR1 is LNHDA and CDR2 SQIVND (reference sequence). The germline V and J ends were trimmed by 5 bases and 3 bases, with 13 bases remaining between them. CDR3 length: 14 residues. Written as DNA, the CDR3 is TGTGCCAGTAGTTCCCGGCCGGGGGACACTGAAGCTTTCTTT. This sequence encodes CASSSRPGDTEAFF. The whole variable domain, filled in from reference TRBV19 and TRBJ1-1, reads DGGITQSPKYLFRKEGQNVTLSCEQNLNHDAMYWYRQDPGQGLRLIYYSQIVNDFQKGDIAEGYSVSREKKESFPLTVTSAQKNPTAFYLCASSSRPGDTEAFFGQGTRLTVV.

CDR3 residues: CASSYWGNTEAFF. The CDR3 DNA is TGTGCCAGCAGTTACTGGGGGAACACTGAAGCTTTCTTT. The chain has TRBV6-5 and TRBJ1-1; D gene ambiguous. Germline V gene sequence: CDR1 MNHEY, CDR2 SVGAGI. Trimming removed 1 base at V and 1 base at J, with 4 bases between. This CDR3 comprises 13 residues.